Following are 18 T cell receptor beta chains from one sample sequenced in a study of CD8 T cells in ankylosing spondylitis (dated by TCRdb to the late 2010s). Libraries were prepared through 5' RACE. Sequenced using an Illumina HiSeq 2500. TCRdb ran its own pipeline on the public reads, namely fastp trimming at Q25 and MiXCR clone calling, and kept in-frame beta chains. Here each entry gathers all rows of one CDR3 protein and keeps the most common genes and DNA. This sample gives fewer than 35,000 distinct CDR3 sequences in total; 30% of them show up just once. The ten most abundant clones make up under 60% of the sample. Material: synovial fluid, either unsorted or a sorted T cell fraction (not recorded which). The origin of the receptors is a male donor with ankylosing spondylitis.

The chain carries TRBV19 and TRBJ2-3, with D possibly TRBD2 on 6 matching bases. The CDR3 covers 15 residues. V was shortened by 8 bases and J by 5 bases, with 20 bases between the two germline ends. In germline, CDR1 is LNHDA, CDR2 SQIVND (reference sequence). The CDR3 DNA sequence: TGTGCCAGTTCTCCCGGGGCATCGCGGGGAGATACGCAGTATTTT. Translated: CASSPGASRGDTQYF.

Many counts were recorded for this clonotype. The V and J genes are TRBV27 and TRBJ1-1; TRBD1 is a possible D gene (5 bases). This CDR3 has 16 residues. Germline V gives CDR1 MNHEY, CDR2 SMNVEV (reference sequence). Between the trimmed V and J ends, which lost 3 bases and 3 bases, there was a span of 17 bases. CDR3 loop: CASSLGPGARDTEAFF. DNA of the CDR3: TGTGCCAGCAGTTTGGGGCCCGGGGCTCGAGACACTGAAGCTTTCTTT.

The genes are TRBV24-1 and TRBJ2-3; 11 nucleotides agree with TRBD2. The CDR3 sequence is 16 residues long. The germline CDR1 and CDR2 sequences are KGHDR and SFDVKD. J lost 1 base, V lost 4 bases, and 3 bases had no gene match. The CDR3 DNA follows: TGTGCCACCAGTGACCCACTAGCGGGGGGCACAGATACGCAGTATTTT. Translating gives CATSDPLAGGTDTQYF.

This clonotype was observed many times. CDR3 DNA sequence: TGTGCCAGCAGTTACTCGTCCCTTCTAGCGGGAGGGCCAGAGACCCAGTACTTC. It codes for CASSYSSLLAGGPETQYF. V gene TRBV6-5 combines with J gene TRBJ2-5, with 12 bases matching TRBD2. Germline V gene data show CDR1 as MNHEY and CDR2 as SVGAGI. With 0 bases clipped from V and 4 bases from J, the junction kept 9 bases outside the gene matches. The CDR3 spans 18 residues.

This clonotype was detected a few times. The chain has TRBV9 and TRBJ1-2; D gene unclear. Deletions cut 4 bases from V and 8 bases from J, with 27 bases between. There are 17 residues in the CDR3. Germline loops: CDR1 SGDLS, CDR2 YYNGEE. The CDR3 DNA sequence: TGTGCCAGCAGCCCCCGGGTAGGTGAAACCACGCCCCAGGGCTACACCTTC. The encoded protein is CASSPRVGETTPQGYTF.

The rearrangement uses TRBV4-2 and TRBJ2-1, with 7 bases matching TRBD1. The CDR3 spans 15 residues. Germline V gene sequence: CDR1 LGHNA, CDR2 YNFKEQ. J gave up 1 base and V 4 bases, and 4 bases lay outside the gene matches. The CDR3 DNA follows: TGTGCCAGCAGCCCTCCAGGGGGATCCTACAATGAGCAGTTCTTC. It codes for CASSPPGGSYNEQFF.

This clonotype was observed at least ten times. This chain joins TRBV24-1 and TRBJ1-1; D gene uncertain. Trimming pared 5 bases from V and 5 bases from J, leaving 11 bases between. Germline CDR1 KGHDR, CDR2 SFDVKD. This CDR3 contains 13 residues. The DNA of the CDR3 is TGTGCCACCAGTGCCCCGGGTTGGACTGAAGCTTTCTTT. It encodes CATSAPGWTEAFF.

The chain recombines TRBV6-2 or TRBV6-3 with TRBJ2-7; possibly TRBD2 for D (6 bases). The CDR3 length is 16 residues. Trimming took 2 bases from V and 5 from J, leaving 19 bases between them. Per the germline V gene, CDR1 is MNHEY and CDR2 is SVGEGT. This CDR3 reads CASSYEEGRTPNEQYF. CDR3 nucleotides: TGTGCCAGCAGTTACGAGGAGGGAAGAACCCCCAACGAGCAGTACTTC.

This clonotype came up a few times. V is TRBV9 and J is TRBJ2-1; 8 bases agree with TRBD2. The germline V gene has CDR1 SGDLS and CDR2 YYNGEE. Trimming took 3 bases from V and 0 from J; bases not matched to a gene: 5. The CDR3 covers 16 residues. CDR3 sequence reads: CASSALAGVSYNEQFF. The DNA of the CDR3 is TGTGCCAGCAGCGCCCTAGCGGGTGTCTCCTACAATGAGCAGTTCTTC.

The chain recombines TRBV6-5 with TRBJ2-1, with a tentative D call TRBD2 (5 bases). Trimming took off 2 bases at V and 2 bases at J, with 10 bases between the two ends. The CDR3 is made up of 15 amino acids. CDR1 and CDR2 (germline): MNHEY, SVGAGI. In DNA form, the CDR3 reads TGTGCCAGCAGTTACCCACGGGATCCCTACAATGAGCAGTTCTTC. This encodes CASSYPRDPYNEQFF.

Ten or more counts support this clonotype. The chain joins TRBV20-1 to TRBJ2-1; D gene unclear. Germline V gene lookup returns CDR1 DFQATT and CDR2 SNEGSKA (reference sequence). CDR3 length: 16 amino acids. V was clipped by 6 bases and J by 0 bases, with 18 bases between them. The CDR3 loop is CSARPLSESSYNEQFF. The CDR3 DNA reads TGCAGTGCGAGACCACTATCTGAGAGCTCCTACAATGAGCAGTTCTTC.

This clonotype was seen only a few times. V usage is TRBV12-3 or TRBV12-4 and J usage is TRBJ2-6, with D unresolved. This CDR3 has 11 amino acids. The V end was cut by 1 base, the J end by 12 bases, with 4 bases between. CDR3: CASSLEAVLTF. The CDR3 DNA reads TGTGCCAGCAGTTTAGAGGCCGTCCTGACTTTC.

This clonotype showed up many times. The genes are TRBV2 and TRBJ2-1; the D is unclear. The V gene lost 2 bases and the J gene lost 2 bases, with 10 bases spanning the gap. The CDR3 spans 15 residues. Germline V gives CDR1 SNHLY, CDR2 FYNNEI. The CDR3 loop is CASSENYQAYNEQFF. CDR3 DNA sequence: TGTGCCAGCAGTGAAAACTACCAGGCCTACAATGAGCAGTTCTTC.

Here the CDR3 reads CAKSRWAREQYV. The CDR3, as DNA: TGTGCCAAGTCCAGATGGGCGCGGGAGCAGTACGTC. This chain connects TRBV2 to TRBJ2-7; D ambiguous. This CDR3 region has 12 residues. Per germline, CDR1 SNHLY and CDR2 FYNNEI. V was trimmed by 10 bases and J by 7 bases, leaving 17 bases between them.

CDR3 loop: CASSGLAGAYEQFF. In DNA, the CDR3 is TGTGCCAGCAGCGGACTAGCGGGAGCCTATGAGCAGTTCTTC. V usage is TRBV5-4 and J usage is TRBJ2-1; 13 nucleotides line up with TRBD2. CDR3 length equals 14 residues. The trim removed 4 bases at V and 8 bases at J, leaving 3 bases unmatched. CDR1 is SGHNT, CDR2 YYREEE, per germline (reference sequence).

This chain links TRBV11-2 with TRBJ2-2; 7 bases line up with TRBD1. The germline CDR1 and CDR2 sequences are SGHAT and FQNNGV. CDR3 length: 16 residues. The V gene end was trimmed by 2 bases and the J gene end by 1 base; junction bases not matched to a gene: 4. The CDR3 bases are TGTGCCAGCAGCTTACAGGGACAGAGGAACACCGGGGAGCTGTTTTTT. It translates to CASSLQGQRNTGELFF.

This clonotype was recorded at least ten times. This chain connects TRBV10-3 to TRBJ2-3; D might be TRBD1 or TRBD2, each matching 7 bases. The CDR3 is 14 amino acids. V lost 10 bases and J 5 bases, leaving 19 bases between the germline ends. Germline V gene lookup returns CDR1 ENHRY and CDR2 SYGVKD. The DNA for the CDR3 is TGTGCCAACCAGAGGGAGGGGGCAGGAGATACGCAGTATTTT. This translates into CANQREGAGDTQYF.

Here the CDR3 DNA reads TGCGCCAGCAGCCCTAATCCCGGGACTGCGAGCTCTGGAAACACCATATATTTT. This translates into CASSPNPGTASSGNTIYF. The J gene is TRBJ1-3, the V gene TRBV4-1; tentative D call: TRBD1 (5 bases). V was trimmed by 4 bases and J by 0 bases, leaving 19 bases between them. Germline V gene lookup returns CDR1 MGHRA and CDR2 YSYEKL. The CDR3 contains 18 residues.